The clone carrying this T cell receptor (beta chain) was counted a few times. TCRdb reprocessed the RT-PCR reads via MiXCR and lists one record per CDR3 protein. The table shows almost 700,000 distinct CDR3 sequences, with around 14% occurring only once. This CDR3 is 13 amino acids long. The V end was cut by 4 bases, the J end by 5 bases, with 14 bases between. Germline V gives CDR1 GTSNPN, CDR2 SVGIG (reference sequence). The receptor was isolated from a female donor in good health, serving as a healthy control. Material: memory CD4+ T cells from blood. V gene TRBV30 combines with J gene TRBJ1-2; D possibly corresponds to TRBD1 (5 bases). The CDR3 loop is CAWTVLAGYGYTF. The DNA for the CDR3 is TGTGCCTGGACTGTACTCGCAGGGTATGGCTACACCTTC.